The source of this T cell receptor (beta chain) is a study of blood T cells in healthy people across ages. Whole-study results and caveats: TCR beta diversity was tightly associated with the proportion of naive T cells.

This CDR3 comprises 14 residues. V was shortened by 1 base and J by 3 bases, with 9 bases between the two germline ends. Germline V lookup: CDR1 MGHRA, CDR2 YSYEKL. With regard to this clonotype: Its antigen is as yet unknown.

Alongside a J-beta primer mix, a sample-barcoded 5' primer served in a second PCR lasting 7 to 11 cycles. From the 5' RACE reads, TCRdb called clonotypes with MiXCR, one entry per CDR3 protein. The data contain 1.5 million to 2 million distinct CDR3 sequences, 49% of them seen just once; the ten biggest clones take up over 2%. The clonotype originates from a woman in her thirties or forties in good health. The chain combines TRBV4-1 with TRBJ1-2; D perhaps matches TRBD1 (6 bases). The sample comprised blood. The CDR3 DNA reads as TGCGCCAGCAGCCAAGTCCCAGGGGACTATGGCTACACCTTC. Its protein product is CASSQVPGDYGYTF.